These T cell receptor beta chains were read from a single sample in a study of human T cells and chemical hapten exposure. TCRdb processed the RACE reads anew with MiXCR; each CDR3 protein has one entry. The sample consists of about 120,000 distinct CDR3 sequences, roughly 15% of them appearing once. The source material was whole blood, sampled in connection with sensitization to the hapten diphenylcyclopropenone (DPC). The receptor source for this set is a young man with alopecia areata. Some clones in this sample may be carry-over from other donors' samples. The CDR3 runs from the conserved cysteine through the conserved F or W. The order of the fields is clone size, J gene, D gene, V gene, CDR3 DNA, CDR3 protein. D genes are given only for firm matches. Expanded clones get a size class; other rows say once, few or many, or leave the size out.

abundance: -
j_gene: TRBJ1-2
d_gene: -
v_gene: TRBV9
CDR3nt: TGTGCCAGCAGCGTAGCTTCCCAGGATGGCTACACCTTC
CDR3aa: CASSVASQDGYTF

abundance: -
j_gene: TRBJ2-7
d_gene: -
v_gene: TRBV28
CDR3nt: TGTGCCAGCAGTCCAGGTGGCGGATACTACGAGCAGTACTTC
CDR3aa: CASSPGGGYYEQYF

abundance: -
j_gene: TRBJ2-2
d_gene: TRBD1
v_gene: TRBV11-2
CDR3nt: TGTGCCAGCAGCCCGAGGACAGGGCTCACCGGGGAGCTGTTTTTT
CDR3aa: CASSPRTGLTGELFF

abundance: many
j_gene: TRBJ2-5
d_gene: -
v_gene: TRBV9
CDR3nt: TGTGCCAGCAGCGTAAACCAAGAGACCCAGTACTTC
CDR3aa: CASSVNQETQYF

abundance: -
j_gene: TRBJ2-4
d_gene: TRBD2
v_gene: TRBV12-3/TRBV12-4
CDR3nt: TGTGCCAGCAGTCCCCCCGGGCGGGGGGGCCGTGACAAAAACATTCAGTACTTC
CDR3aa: CASSPPGRGGRDKNIQYF

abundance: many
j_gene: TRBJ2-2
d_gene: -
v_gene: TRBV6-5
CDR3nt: TGTGCCAGCAGTTACTCTAGAGAGGGGACCGGGGAGCTGTTTTTT
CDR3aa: CASSYSREGTGELFF

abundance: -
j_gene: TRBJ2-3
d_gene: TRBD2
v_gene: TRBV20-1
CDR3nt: TGCAGTGCTAGATCCCAATCTAGCGGGGACACAGATACGCAGTATTTT
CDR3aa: CSARSQSSGDTDTQYF

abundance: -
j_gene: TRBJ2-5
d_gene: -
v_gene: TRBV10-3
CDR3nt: TGTGCCACCGCGGGACAGCGACAGGAGACCCAGTACTTC
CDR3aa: CATAGQRQETQYF

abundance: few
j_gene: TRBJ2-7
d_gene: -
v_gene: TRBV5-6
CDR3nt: TGTGCCAGCAGCTTCTTTTACGAGCAGTACTTC
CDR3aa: CASSFFYEQYF

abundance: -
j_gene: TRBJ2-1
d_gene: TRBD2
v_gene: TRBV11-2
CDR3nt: TGTGCCAGCAGCTTAAGGGGCCTCCGAGCGGGGGGAGAGTACAATGAGCAGTTCTTC
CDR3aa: CASSLRGLRAGGEYNEQFF

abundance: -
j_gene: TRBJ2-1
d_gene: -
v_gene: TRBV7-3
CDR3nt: TGTGCCAGCAGCTACCCTGGGGAGCGGGTCTCCTCTGGGGATGAGCAGTTCTTC
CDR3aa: CASSYPGERVSSGDEQFF

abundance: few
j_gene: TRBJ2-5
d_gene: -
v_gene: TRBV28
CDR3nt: TGTGCCAGCAGTTTCGGTCAGGCGAAAGAGACCCAGTACTTC
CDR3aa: CASSFGQAKETQYF

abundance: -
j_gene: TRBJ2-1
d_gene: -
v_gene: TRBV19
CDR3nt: TGTGCCAGTAGTATAGATGGACAGAACCCCTACAATGAGCAGTTCTTC
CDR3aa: CASSIDGQNPYNEQFF

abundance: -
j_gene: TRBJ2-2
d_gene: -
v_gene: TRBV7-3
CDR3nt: TGTGCCAGCAGCTTAAATTTGGCCACCGGGGAGCTGTTTTTT
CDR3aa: CASSLNLATGELFF

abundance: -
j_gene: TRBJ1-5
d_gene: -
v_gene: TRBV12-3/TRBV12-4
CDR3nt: TGTGCCAGCAGTCCAGGGGCTGAGAATCAGCCCCAGCATTTT
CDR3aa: CASSPGAENQPQHF

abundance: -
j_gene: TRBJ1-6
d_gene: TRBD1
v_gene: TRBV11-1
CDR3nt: TGTGCCAGCAGTTTTCCGGGACAGGGGGAGAGTTCACCCCTCCACTTT
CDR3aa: CASSFPGQGESSPLHF

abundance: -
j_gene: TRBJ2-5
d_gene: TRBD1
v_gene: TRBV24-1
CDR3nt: TGTGCCACCAGTGATTACAGGACAGGGGGCTCGGGGACCCAGTACTTC
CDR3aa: CATSDYRTGGSGTQYF

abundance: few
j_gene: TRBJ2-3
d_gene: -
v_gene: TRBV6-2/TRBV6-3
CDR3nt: TGTGCCAGCAGTACCAGGACAGCCAACGTCTACACAGATACGCAGTATTTT
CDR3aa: CASSTRTANVYTDTQYF

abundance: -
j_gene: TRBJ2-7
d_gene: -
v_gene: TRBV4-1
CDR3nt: TGCGCCAGCAGCCGACAAGCCACCTACGAGCAGTACTTC
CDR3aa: CASSRQATYEQYF

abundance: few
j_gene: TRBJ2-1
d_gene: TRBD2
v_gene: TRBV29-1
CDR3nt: TGCAGCGTTTCCGGGACTAGGACGTACAATGAGCAGTTCTTC
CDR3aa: CSVSGTRTYNEQFF

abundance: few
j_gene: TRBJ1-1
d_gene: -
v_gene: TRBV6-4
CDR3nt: TGTGCCAGCAGTTTTGAGGAGGGGTCGAACACTGAAGCTTTCTTT
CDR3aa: CASSFEEGSNTEAFF

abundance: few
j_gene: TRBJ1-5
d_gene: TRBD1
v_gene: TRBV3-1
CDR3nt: TGTGCCAGCAGCCGTGACAGGGGTTACAATCAGCCCCAGCATTTT
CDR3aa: CASSRDRGYNQPQHF

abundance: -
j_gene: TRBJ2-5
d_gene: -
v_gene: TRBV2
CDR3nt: TGTGCCAGCAGAGGGACGGTGGAAGAGACCCAGTACTTC
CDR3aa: CASRGTVEETQYF

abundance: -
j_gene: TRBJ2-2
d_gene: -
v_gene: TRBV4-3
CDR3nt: TGCGCCAGCAGCCAAGACTTCTATGGGGAGCTGTTTTTT
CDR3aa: CASSQDFYGELFF

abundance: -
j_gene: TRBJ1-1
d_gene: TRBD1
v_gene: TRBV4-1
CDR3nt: TGCGCCAGCAGCCAAGAACCAGGACAGGGGAACACTGAAGCTTTCTTT
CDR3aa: CASSQEPGQGNTEAFF

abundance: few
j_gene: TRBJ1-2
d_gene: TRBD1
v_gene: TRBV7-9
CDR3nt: TGTGCCGGATCCGGGACAGAGTATGGCTACACCTTC
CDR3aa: CAGSGTEYGYTF

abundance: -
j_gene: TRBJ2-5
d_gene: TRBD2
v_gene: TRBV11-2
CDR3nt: TGTGCCAGCAGCTTATCCACTAGCGGGGGGGGAGAGACCCAGTACTTC
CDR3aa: CASSLSTSGGGETQYF

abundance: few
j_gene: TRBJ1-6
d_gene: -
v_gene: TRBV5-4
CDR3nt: TGTGCCAGCAGCTTGATGAGGGGTTCCTATAATTCACCCCTCCACTTT
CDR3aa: CASSLMRGSYNSPLHF

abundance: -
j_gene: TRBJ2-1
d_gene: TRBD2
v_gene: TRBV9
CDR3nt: TGTGCCAGCAGCGTAGGCGGGCGGGGGTCCTACAATGAGCAGTTCTTC
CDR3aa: CASSVGGRGSYNEQFF

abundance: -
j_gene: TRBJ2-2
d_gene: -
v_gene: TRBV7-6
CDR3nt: TGTGCCAGCAGCTTCTTGGCCACCGGGGAGCTGTTTTTT
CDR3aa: CASSFLATGELFF

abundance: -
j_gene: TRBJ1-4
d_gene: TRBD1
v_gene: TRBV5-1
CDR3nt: TGCGCCAGCAGCCCGATGCCGGGACAGGGTACTAATGAAAAACTGTTTTTT
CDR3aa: CASSPMPGQGTNEKLFF

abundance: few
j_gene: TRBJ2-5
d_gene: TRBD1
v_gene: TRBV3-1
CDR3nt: TGTGCCAGCCTTTTACAGGGGCGGGTGGAGACCCAGTACTTC
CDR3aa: CASLLQGRVETQYF

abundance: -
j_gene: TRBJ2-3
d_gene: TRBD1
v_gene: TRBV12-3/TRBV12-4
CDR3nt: TGTGCCAGCAGTTTAACACCGGGACAGCACACAGATACGCAGTATTTT
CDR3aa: CASSLTPGQHTDTQYF

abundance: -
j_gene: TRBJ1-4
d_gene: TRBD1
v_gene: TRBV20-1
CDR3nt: TGCAGTGCTCAAACAGGGGGTAGTGAAAAACTGTTTTTT
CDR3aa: CSAQTGGSEKLFF

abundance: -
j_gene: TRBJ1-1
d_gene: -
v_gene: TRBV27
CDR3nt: TGTGCCAGCAGTTTAATTGGGGGGGAGGCTGAAGCTTTCTTT
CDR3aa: CASSLIGGEAEAFF

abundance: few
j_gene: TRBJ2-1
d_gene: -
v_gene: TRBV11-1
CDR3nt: TGTGCCAGCAGCTTACCGGGGGCCAGGCAGTTCTTC
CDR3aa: CASSLPGARQFF

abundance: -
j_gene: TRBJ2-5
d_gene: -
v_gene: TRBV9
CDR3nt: TGTGCCAGCAGCGTAGTGGGCAGCCGGGGTCGAGAGACCCAGTACTTC
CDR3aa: CASSVVGSRGRETQYF

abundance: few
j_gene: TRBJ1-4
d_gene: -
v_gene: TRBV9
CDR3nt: TGTGCCAGCAGCGTAGGAACAGGAACTAATGAAAAACTGTTTTTT
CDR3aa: CASSVGTGTNEKLFF

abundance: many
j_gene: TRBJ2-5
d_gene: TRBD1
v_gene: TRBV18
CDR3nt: TGTGCCAGCTCAGCAACGCAGGACAGGGGAGAGACCCAGTACTTC
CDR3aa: CASSATQDRGETQYF

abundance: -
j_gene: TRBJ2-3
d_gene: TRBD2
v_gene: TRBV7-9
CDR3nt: TGTGCCAGCAGCTTACGAGCGGGGGCCAGCACAGATACGCAGTATTTT
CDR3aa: CASSLRAGASTDTQYF

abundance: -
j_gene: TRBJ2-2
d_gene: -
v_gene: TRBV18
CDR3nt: TGTGCCAGCTCATATGCCAGCCATTCCTCGAACACCGGGGAGCTGTTTTTT
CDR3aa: CASSYASHSSNTGELFF

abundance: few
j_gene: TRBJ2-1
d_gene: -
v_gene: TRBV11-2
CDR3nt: TGTGCCAGCAGTAATGCGGGGATAACCTACAATGAGCAGTTCTTC
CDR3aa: CASSNAGITYNEQFF